This TCR beta chain was captured by sequencing in a study of identical twins. The CDR3 loop spans 15 amino acids. Trimming left V 2 bases short and J 6 bases short, with 16 bases between. Germline CDR1 reads MGHDK; CDR2 reads SYGVNS. Whole-study results and caveats: Fewer insertions were carried by abundant cord blood beta clonotypes, but none was seen in memory repertoires. Monozygotic twins shared more out-of-frame TCR alpha than recombination models predicted.

A universal primer site was created by template switching, with the cDNA bearing unique molecular identifiers. Via MiXCR, TCRdb re-called the 5' RACE reads, giving one row per CDR3 protein. The sample carries about 240,000 distinct CDR3 sequences, over 9.5% recorded once. Comments on this clonotype: What it binds is not known.

The same data also went into a second study, on yellow fever vaccine responses in identical twins.

The chain combines TRBV25-1 with TRBJ1-1; D may be TRBD1 (5 bases). The sequence was collected from a woman aged 18-29 years in good health. Sequenced input: memory (CD45RO+) T cells sorted from blood. The DNA of the CDR3 is TGTGCCAGCAGTGAAGGACAAGGGTCCATCGCTGAAGCTTTCTTT. Translating gives CASSEGQGSIAEAFF.